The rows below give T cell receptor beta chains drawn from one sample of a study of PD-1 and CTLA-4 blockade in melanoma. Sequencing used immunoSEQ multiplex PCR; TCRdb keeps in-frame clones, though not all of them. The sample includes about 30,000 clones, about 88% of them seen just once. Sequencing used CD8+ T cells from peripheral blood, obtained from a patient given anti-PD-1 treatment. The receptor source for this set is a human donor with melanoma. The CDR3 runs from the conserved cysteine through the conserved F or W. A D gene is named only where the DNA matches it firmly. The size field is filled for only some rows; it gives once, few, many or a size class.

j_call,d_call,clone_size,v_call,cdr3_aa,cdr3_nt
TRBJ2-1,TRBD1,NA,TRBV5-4,CASSLGQGSYNEQFF,TGTGCCAGCAGCCTTGGACAGGGGTCCTACAATGAGCAGTTCTTC
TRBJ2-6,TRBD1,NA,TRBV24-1,CATSDSGTGDSGANVLTF,TGTGCCACCAGTGATTCCGGGACAGGGGACTCTGGGGCCAACGTCCTGACTTTC
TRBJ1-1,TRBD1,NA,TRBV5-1,CASSSGTGLEAFF,TGCGCCAGCAGCTCGGGGACAGGGTTAGAAGCTTTCTTT
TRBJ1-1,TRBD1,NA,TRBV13,CASSPPDRVDTEAFF,TGTGCCAGCAGCCCTCCGGACAGGGTCGACACTGAAGCTTTCTTT
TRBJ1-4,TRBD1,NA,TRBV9,CASSDATGSEKLFF,TGTGCCAGCAGCGATGCGACAGGGAGTGAAAAACTGTTTTTT
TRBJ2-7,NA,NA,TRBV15,CATSRDRGPLNEQYF,TGTGCCACCAGCAGAGACAGGGGCCCTCTCAACGAGCAGTACTTC
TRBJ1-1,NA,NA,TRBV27,CASSFPGSNTEAFF,TGTGCCAGCAGTTTTCCGGGTTCGAACACTGAAGCTTTCTTT
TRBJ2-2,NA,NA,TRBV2,CASTRAGELFF,TGTGCCAGCACCAGGGCCGGGGAGCTGTTTTTT
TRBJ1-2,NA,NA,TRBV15,CAAATPGTDSYGYTF,TGTGCCGCGGCAACCCCGGGAACTGACTCCTATGGCTACACCTTC
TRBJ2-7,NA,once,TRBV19,CASSIIGGSYEQYF,TGTGCCAGTAGTATAATCGGCGGCTCCTACGAGCAGTACTTC
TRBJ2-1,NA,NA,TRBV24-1,CATSDPPRGRGDEQFF,TGTGCCACCAGTGATCCCCCACGGGGCAGGGGGGATGAGCAGTTCTTC